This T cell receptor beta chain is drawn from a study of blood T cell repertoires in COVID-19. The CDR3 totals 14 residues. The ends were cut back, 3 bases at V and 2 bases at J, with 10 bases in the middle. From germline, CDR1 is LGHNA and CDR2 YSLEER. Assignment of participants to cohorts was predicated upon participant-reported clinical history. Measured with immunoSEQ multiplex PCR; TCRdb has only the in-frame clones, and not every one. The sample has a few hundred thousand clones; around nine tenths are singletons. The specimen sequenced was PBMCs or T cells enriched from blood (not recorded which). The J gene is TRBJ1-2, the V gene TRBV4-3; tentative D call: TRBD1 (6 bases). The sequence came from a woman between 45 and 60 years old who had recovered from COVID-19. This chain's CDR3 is CASSQQQGNYGYTF. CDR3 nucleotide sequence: TGCGCCAGCAGCCAGCAGCAGGGGAACTATGGCTACACCTTC.